The 23 T cell receptor beta chains presented below share a single source sample, sequenced in a study of beta chain features in type 1 diabetes. General observations from the study: A moderate, significant TCRB CDR3 shortening appeared in type 1 diabetes across four CD4+ subsets.

No cognate antigen is known for these TCRs. Of the isolated RNA, all was reverse transcribed, and so the sequenced material was expressed TCRB transcripts. Data came from immunoSEQ multiplex PCR; TCRdb stores just in-frame clones and leaves some out. This repertoire shows over 200,000 clones, approximately 10% found once; its top ten account for around 0.017%. Sequences were obtained from naive CD4+ T cells from blood. All receptors come from a young man with type 1 diabetes.

The CDR3 DNA sequence: TGTGCCAGCAGCTTCGACCAAAGGAGTTCACCCCTCCACTTT. Translated: CASSFDQRSSPLHF. The V gene is TRBV7-2, the J gene TRBJ1-6; D is unresolved. The CDR3 has 14 residues. CDR1 SGHTA and CDR2 FQGNSA come from the germline V gene. V shed 3 bases and J shed 9 bases, with 12 bases lying between them.

The genes are TRBV14 and TRBJ1-1; D gene unclear. Germline-derived CDR1 and CDR2 are SGHDN and FVKESK. Trimming took 2 bases from V and 1 from J, leaving 14 bases between them. The CDR3 sequence is 16 residues long. In nucleotides, the CDR3 is TGTGCCAGCAGCCAACTTGGTCTGGGGAGGAACACTGAAGCTTTCTTT. Translated, it gives CASSQLGLGRNTEAFF.

CDR3 protein: CSVTGTDGYTF. DNA of the CDR3: TGCAGCGTTACCGGGACAGATGGCTACACCTTC. The chain is built from TRBV29-1 and TRBJ1-2; 7 nucleotides align to TRBD1. The CDR3 totals 11 residues. From germline, CDR1 is SQVTM and CDR2 ANQGSEA. V was pared by 5 bases and J by 6 bases, with 3 bases of the junction left unmatched.

This clone was found a few times. The chain uses TRBV4-1 and TRBJ2-1; TRBD2 aligns across 8 bases. V gave up 1 base and J gave up 0 bases; unmatched junction bases: 8. This CDR3 is 18 amino acids long. Germline lookup yields CDR1 MGHRA and CDR2 YSYEKL. The CDR3 DNA sequence: TGCGCCAGCAGCCAAGGCAGCCTTCGGGGGGGCTCCTACAATGAGCAGTTCTTC. Translating it yields CASSQGSLRGGSYNEQFF.

This clone showed up just a few times. V gene TRBV5-1 combines with J gene TRBJ2-1, with D possibly being TRBD1 (5 bases). CDR1 and CDR2 from the germline V gene are SGHRS and YFSETQ. V was cut by 4 bases and J by 4 bases, with 9 bases left in between. The CDR3 spans 13 residues. The DNA for the CDR3 is TGCGCCAGCAGCGTCGGACAATACAATGAGCAGTTCTTC. It encodes CASSVGQYNEQFF.

The CDR3 here is CASSDPGLKNIQYF. CDR3 nucleotides: TGTGCCAGCAGTGATCCTGGGCTCAAAAACATTCAGTACTTC. The rearrangement joins TRBV2 to TRBJ2-4; D is unclear. Germline assignment: CDR1 SNHLY and CDR2 FYNNEI. V was clipped by 3 bases and J by 3 bases, with 9 bases between them. The CDR3 contains 14 residues.

This clone was counted only a few times. The chain recombines TRBV18 with TRBJ2-7; 8 positions agree with TRBD2. The CDR3 contains 15 residues. J lost 2 bases, V lost 6 bases, and 9 bases had no gene match. CDR1 KGHSH and CDR2 LQKENI come from the germline V gene. The CDR3 loop reads CASSPSAGATYEQYF. As DNA, the CDR3 is TGTGCCAGCTCTCCCTCAGCGGGAGCCACCTACGAGCAGTACTTC.

This rearrangement joins TRBV7-2 to TRBJ2-4; the match to TRBD1 covers 7 bases. There are 14 residues in the CDR3. J gave up 6 bases and V 5 bases, and 7 bases lay outside the gene matches. Germline loops: CDR1 SGHTA, CDR2 FQGNSA. In DNA, the CDR3 is TGTGCCAGCAGCGCCCAGGGGGTAGGAAACATTCAGTACTTC. This sequence encodes CASSAQGVGNIQYF.

This clone appeared a few times. The chain links TRBV29-1 to TRBJ1-1, with D unresolved. The germline V gene has CDR1 SQVTM and CDR2 ANQGSEA. V was cut by 8 bases and J by 1 base, with 11 bases left in between. The CDR3 consists of 12 residues. CDR3 in DNA: TGCAGCTCAGGCCACCCGAACACTGAAGCTTTCTTT. It specifies CSSGHPNTEAFF.

V usage is TRBV2 and J usage is TRBJ1-6, with 9 bases aligning to TRBD1. The J segment lost 9 bases and the V segment lost 4 bases, leaving 4 bases of the junction unmatched. CDR3 length: 14 residues. Germline lookup yields CDR1 SNHLY and CDR2 FYNNEI. CDR3 sequence (DNA): TGTGCCAGCAGTGGGACAGGGGAGGGTTCACCCCTCCACTTT. Residues: CASSGTGEGSPLHF.

The V call is TRBV10-3, the J call TRBJ2-7; TRBD1 agrees at 9 bases. The V and J ends lost 6 bases and 2 bases, in that order; junction bases with no gene match: 5. The CDR3 totals 14 residues. The V gene's germline CDR1 is ENHRY and CDR2 SYGVKD. This CDR3 reads CAIRTGTGTYEQYF. The CDR3 DNA sequence: TGTGCCATCAGGACCGGGACAGGGACCTACGAGCAGTACTTC.

This clone showed up just a few times. The chain couples TRBV7-3 to TRBJ2-3; 9 bases map to TRBD2. The CDR3 spans 14 residues. The V and J ends lost 7 bases and 3 bases, in that order; junction bases with no gene match: 5. The germline CDR1 and CDR2 sequences are SGHTA and FQGTGA. CDR3 region: CASNSGGGTDTQYF. CDR3 in DNA: TGTGCCAGCAATAGCGGGGGCGGAACAGATACGCAGTATTTT. Variable domain in full (rest from reference TRBV7-3 and TRBJ2-3): GAGVSQTPSNKVTEKGKYVELRCDPISGHTALYWYRQSLGQGPEFLIYFQGTGAADDSGLPNDRFFAVRPEGSVSTLKIQRTERGDSAVYLCASNSGGGTDTQYFGPGTRLTVL.

The chain couples TRBV4-1 to TRBJ2-7; weak D call: TRBD2 (6 bases). Germline V gene lookup returns CDR1 MGHRA and CDR2 YSYEKL. The CDR3 extends over 15 amino acids. Trimming left V 0 bases short and J 10 bases short, with 19 bases between. The CDR3: CASSQDFDSGRSQYF. For the CDR3, the DNA is TGCGCCAGCAGCCAAGATTTTGATTCAGGGAGGTCACAGTACTTC.

The chain is built from TRBV18 and TRBJ2-1, with 7 bases aligning to TRBD2. The CDR3 sequence is 15 residues long. Germline values: CDR1 KGHSH, CDR2 LQKENI. The junction had 6 bases not matched to a gene; V was cut back by 3 bases and J by 4 bases. This CDR3 is CASSPRTGGYNEQFF. In DNA form, the CDR3 reads TGTGCCAGCTCACCCCGGACCGGGGGGTACAATGAGCAGTTCTTC.

This clone came up a few times. The rearrangement joins TRBV7-9 to TRBJ2-3; 10 bases are a match to TRBD2. This CDR3 has 16 amino acids. The J segment lost 0 bases and the V segment lost 3 bases, leaving 3 bases of the junction unmatched. Germline loops: CDR1 SEHNR, CDR2 FQNEAQ (reference sequence). CDR3 in amino acids: CASSLGLATSTDTQYF. CDR3 DNA: TGTGCCAGCAGCTTGGGACTAGCGACCAGCACAGATACGCAGTATTTT. Full variable domain (outside the CDR3, taken from reference TRBV7-9 and TRBJ2-3): DTGVSQNPRHKITKRGQNVTFRCDPISEHNRLYWYRQTLGQGPEFLTYFQNEAQLEKSRLLSDRFSAERPKGSFSTLEIQRTEQGDSAMYLCASSLGLATSTDTQYFGPGTRLTVL.

This clone has just a few counts. This sequence joins TRBV7-9 and TRBJ1-5; TRBD1 aligns across 8 bases. This CDR3 spans 15 amino acids. The junction had 5 bases not matched to a gene; V was cut back by 5 bases and J by 2 bases. Germline-derived CDR1 and CDR2 are SEHNR and FQNEAQ (reference sequence). In DNA, the CDR3 is TGTGCCAGCAGCCAGGGACAGGTGGGCAATCAGCCCCAGCATTTT. This gives the protein CASSQGQVGNQPQHF.

The V call is TRBV19, the J call TRBJ2-5, with D possibly being TRBD2 (5 bases). V dropped 3 bases and J dropped 5 bases, with 10 bases sitting between them. This CDR3 is 13 amino acids long. From germline, CDR1 is LNHDA and CDR2 SQIVND (reference sequence). The CDR3 DNA reads as TGTGCCAGTAGTATGGGGAGTTCTGAGACCCAGTACTTC. Translating gives CASSMGSSETQYF. Variable domain in full (rest from reference TRBV19 and TRBJ2-5): DGGITQSPKYLFRKEGQNVTLSCEQNLNHDAMYWYRQDPGQGLRLIYYSQIVNDFQKGDIAEGYSVSREKKESFPLTVTSAQKNPTAFYLCASSMGSSETQYFGPGTRLLVL.

This clone has just a few counts. The CDR3 sequence: CASSSGTGSGANVLTF. Here the CDR3 DNA reads TGTGCCAGCAGCTCCGGGACAGGGTCTGGGGCCAACGTCCTGACTTTC. The chain couples TRBV5-4 to TRBJ2-6, with TRBD1 matching over 9 bases. The germline CDR1 and CDR2 sequences are SGHNT and YYREEE (reference sequence). The length of the CDR3 is 16 residues. After removal of 3 bases from V and 1 base from J, the junction contained 2 bases not matched to a gene.

This chain uses TRBV28 with TRBJ1-2; possible D gene TRBD1, 6 bases. The CDR3 has 12 residues. Germline CDR1 reads MDHEN; CDR2 reads SYDVKM. DNA for the CDR3: TGTGCTTCCCGTCGGGGGGCTAGGGGCTACACCTTC. Protein: CASRRGARGYTF.

This chain links TRBV5-1 with TRBJ2-1; 8 bases line up with TRBD2. The V gene end was trimmed by 3 bases and the J gene end by 14 bases; junction bases not matched to a gene: 22. Germline V gene lookup returns CDR1 SGHRS and CDR2 YFSETQ. This CDR3 region has 17 residues. As DNA, the CDR3 is TGCGCCAGCAGCTGGATCCCGGGGGGGCGTCTCAATAGTTCGGAGTTCTTC. Its translation is CASSWIPGGRLNSSEFF.

This chain joins TRBV18 and TRBJ2-5, with 16 bases matching TRBD2. The CDR3 length is 17 residues. CDR1 and CDR2 from the germline V gene are KGHSH and LQKENI. V shed 3 bases and J 5 bases; nucleotides not matched to a gene: 6. This CDR3 reads CASSPGLAGGATETQYF. CDR3 bases: TGTGCCAGCTCACCGGGACTAGCGGGGGGGGCAACGGAGACCCAGTACTTC.

There are a few counts of this clone. This CDR3 reads CASSLLAGVSYNEQFF. The CDR3 nucleotides are TGTGCCAGCAGCCTACTAGCGGGGGTATCCTACAATGAGCAGTTCTTC. The chain combines TRBV11-1 with TRBJ2-1; 11 bases fit TRBD2. V lost 5 bases, J lost 1 base, and 4 bases stayed unmatched. The CDR3 has 16 amino acids. Germline V gene lookup returns CDR1 SGHAT and CDR2 FQDESV (reference sequence).

This clone was picked up a small number of times. The V and J genes are TRBV7-6 and TRBJ1-5; weak D call: TRBD1 (5 bases). The CDR3 runs to 15 residues. Trimming left V 5 bases short and J 8 bases short, with 19 bases between. Germline-derived CDR1 and CDR2 are SGHVS and FNYEAQ. CDR3 sequence: CASSPNAGLLEPQHF. Here the CDR3 DNA reads TGTGCCAGCAGCCCTAACGCGGGGCTTCTGGAGCCCCAGCATTTT.